This T cell receptor (beta chain) was documented in a study of control samples from healthy donors and cancer patients. CDR3 length equals 14 residues. V lost 4 bases, J lost 3 bases, and 5 bases stayed unmatched. The germline CDR1 and CDR2 sequences are SGHDT and YYEEEE. Repertoires were generated with immunoSEQ multiplex PCR, while TCRdb's copy carries only in-frame clones and drops some. The data show about 92,000 clones, with around 80% seen just once and over 7.5% held by the top ten. This receptor was taken from a woman aged 55-70 years in good health. Source material: blood. This rearrangement joins TRBV5-6 to TRBJ1-1; 8 nucleotides match TRBD1. The DNA for the CDR3 is TGTGCCAGCAGCATACAGGGGGGTCACACTGAAGCTTTCTTT. Protein product: CASSIQGGHTEAFF.